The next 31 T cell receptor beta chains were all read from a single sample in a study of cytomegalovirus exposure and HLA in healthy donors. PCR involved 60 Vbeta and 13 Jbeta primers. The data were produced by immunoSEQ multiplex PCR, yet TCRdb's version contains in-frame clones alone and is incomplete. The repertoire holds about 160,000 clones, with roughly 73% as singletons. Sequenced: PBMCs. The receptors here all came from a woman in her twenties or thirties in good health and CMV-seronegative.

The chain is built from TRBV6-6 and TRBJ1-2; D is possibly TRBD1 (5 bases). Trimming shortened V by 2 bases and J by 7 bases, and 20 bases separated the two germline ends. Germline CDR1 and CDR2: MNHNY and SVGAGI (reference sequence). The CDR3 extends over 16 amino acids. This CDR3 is CASSYASDSPHLGYTF. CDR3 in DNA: TGTGCCAGCAGTTACGCCAGTGACAGTCCTCACCTTGGCTACACCTTC.

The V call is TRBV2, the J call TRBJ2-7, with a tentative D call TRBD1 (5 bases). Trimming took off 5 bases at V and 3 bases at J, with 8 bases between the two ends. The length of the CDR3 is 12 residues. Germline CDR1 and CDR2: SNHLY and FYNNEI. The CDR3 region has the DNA TGTGCCAGCAGTTCCGACAGCTACGAGCAGTACTTC. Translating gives CASSSDSYEQYF.

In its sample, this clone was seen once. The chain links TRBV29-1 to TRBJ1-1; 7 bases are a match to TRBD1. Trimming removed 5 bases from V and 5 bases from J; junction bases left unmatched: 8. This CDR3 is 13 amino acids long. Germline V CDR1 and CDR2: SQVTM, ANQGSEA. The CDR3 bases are TGCAGCGTTCAGACAGGGCGGACGACTGAAGCTTTCTTT. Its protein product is CSVQTGRTTEAFF.

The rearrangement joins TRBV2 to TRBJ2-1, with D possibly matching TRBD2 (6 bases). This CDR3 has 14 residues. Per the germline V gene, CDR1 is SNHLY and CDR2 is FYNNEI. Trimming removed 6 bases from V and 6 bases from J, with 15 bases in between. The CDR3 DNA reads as TGTGCCAGCAGCCCCCGGAGGGCAGGCAATGAGCAGTTCTTC. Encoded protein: CASSPRRAGNEQFF.

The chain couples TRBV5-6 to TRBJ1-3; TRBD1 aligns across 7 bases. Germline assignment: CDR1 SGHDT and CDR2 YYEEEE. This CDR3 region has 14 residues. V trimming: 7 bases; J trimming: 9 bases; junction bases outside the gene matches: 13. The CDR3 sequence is CASGYRDRPITIYF. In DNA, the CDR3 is TGTGCCAGCGGCTACAGGGACAGACCTATCACCATATATTTT. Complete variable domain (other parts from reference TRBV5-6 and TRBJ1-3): DAGVTQSPTHLIKTRGQQVTLRCSPKSGHDTVSWYQQALGQGPQFIFQYYEEEERQRGNFPDRFSGHQFPNYSSELNVNALLLGDSALYLCASGYRDRPITIYFGEGSWLTVV.

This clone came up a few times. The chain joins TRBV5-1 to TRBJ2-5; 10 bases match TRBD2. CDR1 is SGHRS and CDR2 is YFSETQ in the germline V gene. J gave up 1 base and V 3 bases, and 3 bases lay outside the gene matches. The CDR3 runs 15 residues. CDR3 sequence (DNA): TGCGCCAGCAGCTATAGCGGGGGGACCCAAGAGACCCAGTACTTC. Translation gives CASSYSGGTQETQYF.

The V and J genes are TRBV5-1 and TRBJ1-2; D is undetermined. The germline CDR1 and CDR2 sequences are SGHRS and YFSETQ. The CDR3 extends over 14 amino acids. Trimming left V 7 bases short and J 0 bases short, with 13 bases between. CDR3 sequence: CASRLGQANYGYTF. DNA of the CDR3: TGCGCCAGCCGACTAGGGCAGGCTAACTATGGCTACACCTTC.

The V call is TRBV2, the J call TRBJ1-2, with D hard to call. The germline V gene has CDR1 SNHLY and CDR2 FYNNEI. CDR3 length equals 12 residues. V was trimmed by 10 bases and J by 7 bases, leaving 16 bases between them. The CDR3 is CATSGRGRGYTF. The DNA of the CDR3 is TGTGCCACCTCTGGACGGGGTCGTGGCTACACCTTC. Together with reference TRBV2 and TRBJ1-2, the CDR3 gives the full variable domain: EPEVTQTPSHQVTQMGQEVILRCVPISNHLYFYWYRQILGQKVEFLVSFYNNEISEKSEIFDDQFSVERPDGSNFTLKIRSTKLEDSAMYFCATSGRGRGYTFGSGTRLTVV.

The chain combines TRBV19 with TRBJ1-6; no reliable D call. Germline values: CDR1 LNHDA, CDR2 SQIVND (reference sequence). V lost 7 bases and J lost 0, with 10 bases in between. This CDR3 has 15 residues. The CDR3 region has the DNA TGTGCCAGTACCGGGGTGTTCTCCTATAATTCACCCCTCCACTTT. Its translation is CASTGVFSYNSPLHF. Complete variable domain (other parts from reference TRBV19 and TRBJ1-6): DGGITQSPKYLFRKEGQNVTLSCEQNLNHDAMYWYRQDPGQGLRLIYYSQIVNDFQKGDIAEGYSVSREKKESFPLTVTSAQKNPTAFYLCASTGVFSYNSPLHFGNGTRLTVT.

The CDR3 spells CASSLGSGDIVTQYF. In DNA, the CDR3 is TGTGCCAGCAGCTTAGGGTCCGGGGACATTGTTACGCAGTATTTT. The rearrangement links TRBV7-9 to TRBJ2-3, with D tentatively TRBD1 (6 bases). The germline V gene has CDR1 SEHNR and CDR2 FQNEAQ (reference sequence). Trimming shortened V by 1 base and J by 8 bases, and 16 bases separated the two germline ends. The CDR3 covers 15 residues.

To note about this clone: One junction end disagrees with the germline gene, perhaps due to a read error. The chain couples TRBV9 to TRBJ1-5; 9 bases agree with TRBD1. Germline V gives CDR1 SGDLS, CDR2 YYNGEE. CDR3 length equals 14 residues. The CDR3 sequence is CAGSVGTGNQPQHF. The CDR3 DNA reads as TGTGCCGGCAGCGTCGGGACAGGGAATCAGCCCCAGCATTTT.

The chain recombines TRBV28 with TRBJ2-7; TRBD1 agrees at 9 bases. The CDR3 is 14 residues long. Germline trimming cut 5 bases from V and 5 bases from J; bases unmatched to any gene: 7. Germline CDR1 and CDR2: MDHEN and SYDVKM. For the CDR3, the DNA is TGTGCCAGCAGTGGGACAGGGACTCTCCACGAGCAGTACTTC. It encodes CASSGTGTLHEQYF.

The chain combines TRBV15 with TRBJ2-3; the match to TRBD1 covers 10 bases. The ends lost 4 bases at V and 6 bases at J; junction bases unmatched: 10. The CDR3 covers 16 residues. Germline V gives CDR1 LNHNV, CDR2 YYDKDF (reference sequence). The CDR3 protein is CATSKRDRGPSDTQYF. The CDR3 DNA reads TGTGCCACCAGCAAACGGGACAGGGGCCCTTCGGATACGCAGTATTTT. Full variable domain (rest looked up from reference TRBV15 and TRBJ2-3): DAMVIQNPRYQVTQFGKPVTLSCSQTLNHNVMYWYQQKSSQAPKLLFHYYDKDFNNEADTPDNFQSRRPNTSFCFLDIRSPGLGDTAMYLCATSKRDRGPSDTQYFGPGTRLTVL.

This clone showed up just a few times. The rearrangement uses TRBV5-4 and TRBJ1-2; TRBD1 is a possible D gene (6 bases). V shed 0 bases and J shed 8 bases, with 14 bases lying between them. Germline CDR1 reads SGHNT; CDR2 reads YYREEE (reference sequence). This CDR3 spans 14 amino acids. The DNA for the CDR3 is TGTGCCAGCAGCTTGGGTCCAGGGGAGGGAGGCTACACCTTC. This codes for CASSLGPGEGGYTF.

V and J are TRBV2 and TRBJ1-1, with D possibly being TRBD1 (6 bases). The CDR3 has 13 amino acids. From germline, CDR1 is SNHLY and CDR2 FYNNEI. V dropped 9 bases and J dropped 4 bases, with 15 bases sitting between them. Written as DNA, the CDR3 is TGTGCCAGACGGTTAATCAGGGGCACTGAAGCTTTCTTT. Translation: CARRLIRGTEAFF. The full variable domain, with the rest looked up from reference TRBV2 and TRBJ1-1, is EPEVTQTPSHQVTQMGQEVILRCVPISNHLYFYWYRQILGQKVEFLVSFYNNEISEKSEIFDDQFSVERPDGSNFTLKIRSTKLEDSAMYFCARRLIRGTEAFFGQGTRLTVV.

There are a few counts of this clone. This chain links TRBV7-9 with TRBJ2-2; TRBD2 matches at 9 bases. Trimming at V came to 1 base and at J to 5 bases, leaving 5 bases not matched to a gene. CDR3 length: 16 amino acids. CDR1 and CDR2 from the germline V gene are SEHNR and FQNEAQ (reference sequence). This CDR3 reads CASSLGLAGMTGELFF. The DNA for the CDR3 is TGTGCCAGCAGCTTAGGCCTAGCGGGGATGACCGGGGAGCTGTTTTTT.

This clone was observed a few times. The CDR3 reads CASSPTSLITDTQYF. As DNA, the CDR3 is TGCGCCAGCAGCCCGACTAGTCTAATCACAGATACGCAGTATTTT. This chain links TRBV5-1 with TRBJ2-3, with D possibly being TRBD2 (6 bases). V was cut by 4 bases and J by 2 bases, with 14 bases left in between. The CDR3 extends over 15 amino acids. Germline CDR1 is SGHRS and CDR2 is YFSETQ. The whole variable domain, filled in from reference TRBV5-1 and TRBJ2-3, reads KAGVTQTPRYLIKTRGQQVTLSCSPISGHRSVSWYQQTPGQGLQFLFEYFSETQRNKGNFPGRFSGRQFSNSRSEMNVSTLELGDSALYLCASSPTSLITDTQYFGPGTRLTVL.

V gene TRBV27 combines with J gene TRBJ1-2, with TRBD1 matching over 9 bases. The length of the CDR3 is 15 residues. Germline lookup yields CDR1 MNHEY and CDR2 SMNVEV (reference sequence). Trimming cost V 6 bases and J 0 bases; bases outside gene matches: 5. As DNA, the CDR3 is TGTGCCAGCAGACCCCGGGACAGGGCTAACTATGGCTACACCTTC. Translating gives CASRPRDRANYGYTF.

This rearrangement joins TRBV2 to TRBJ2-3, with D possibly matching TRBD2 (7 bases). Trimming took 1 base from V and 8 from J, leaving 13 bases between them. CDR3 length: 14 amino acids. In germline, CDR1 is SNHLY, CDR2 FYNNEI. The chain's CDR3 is CASSEVGGAVTQYF. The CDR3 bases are TGTGCCAGCAGTGAAGTTGGGGGGGCCGTTACGCAGTATTTT.

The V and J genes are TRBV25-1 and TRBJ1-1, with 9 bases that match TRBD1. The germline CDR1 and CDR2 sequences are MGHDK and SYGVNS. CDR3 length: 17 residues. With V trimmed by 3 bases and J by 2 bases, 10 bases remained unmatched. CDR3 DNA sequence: TGTGCCAGCAGTGATAACAGGGGGCGAGCACCAAACACTGAAGCTTTCTTT. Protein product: CASSDNRGRAPNTEAFF.

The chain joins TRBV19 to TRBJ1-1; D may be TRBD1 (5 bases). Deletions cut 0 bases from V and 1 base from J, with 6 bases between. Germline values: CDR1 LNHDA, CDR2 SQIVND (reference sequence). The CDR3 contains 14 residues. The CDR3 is CASSIDGGNTEAFF. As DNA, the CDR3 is TGTGCCAGTAGTATAGACGGGGGGAACACTGAAGCTTTCTTT.

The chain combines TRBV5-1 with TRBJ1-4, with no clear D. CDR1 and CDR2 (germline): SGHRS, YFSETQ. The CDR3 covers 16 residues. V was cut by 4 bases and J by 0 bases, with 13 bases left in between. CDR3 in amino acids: CASSQYSEATNEKLFF. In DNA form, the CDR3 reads TGCGCCAGCAGCCAATATTCAGAAGCAACTAATGAAAAACTGTTTTTT.

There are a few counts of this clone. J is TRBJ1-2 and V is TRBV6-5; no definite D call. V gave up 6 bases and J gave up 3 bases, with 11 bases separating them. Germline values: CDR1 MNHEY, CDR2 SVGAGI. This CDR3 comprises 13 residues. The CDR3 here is CASSPFGDYGYTF. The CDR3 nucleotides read TGTGCCAGCAGCCCGTTCGGGGACTATGGCTACACCTTC.

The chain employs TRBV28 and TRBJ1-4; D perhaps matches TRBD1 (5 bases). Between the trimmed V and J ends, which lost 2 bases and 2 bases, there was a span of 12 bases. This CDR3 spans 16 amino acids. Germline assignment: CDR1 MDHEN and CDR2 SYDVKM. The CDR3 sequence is CASSLSFRATNEKLFF. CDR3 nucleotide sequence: TGTGCCAGCAGTTTAAGTTTCAGGGCTACTAATGAAAAACTGTTTTTT.

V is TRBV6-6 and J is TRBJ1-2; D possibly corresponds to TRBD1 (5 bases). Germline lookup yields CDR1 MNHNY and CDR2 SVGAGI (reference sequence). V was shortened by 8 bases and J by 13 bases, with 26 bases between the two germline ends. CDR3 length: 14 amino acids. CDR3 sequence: CASSPVHVGEEVTF. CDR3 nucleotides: TGTGCCAGCTCTCCCGTTCACGTAGGGGAGGAGGTCACCTTC.

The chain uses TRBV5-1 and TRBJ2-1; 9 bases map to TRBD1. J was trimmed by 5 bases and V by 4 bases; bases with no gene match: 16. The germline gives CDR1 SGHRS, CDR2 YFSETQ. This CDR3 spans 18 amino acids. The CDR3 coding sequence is TGCGCCAGCAGCACTGTCCCGGGACAGGGCAATTTAAACAATGAGCAGTTCTTC. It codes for CASSTVPGQGNLNNEQFF.

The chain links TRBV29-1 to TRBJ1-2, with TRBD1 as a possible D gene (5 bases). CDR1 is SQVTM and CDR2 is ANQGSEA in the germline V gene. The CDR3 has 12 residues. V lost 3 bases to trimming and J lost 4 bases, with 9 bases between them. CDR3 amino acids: CSVESGSYGYTF. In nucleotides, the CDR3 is TGCAGCGTTGAGTCAGGGTCCTATGGCTACACCTTC.

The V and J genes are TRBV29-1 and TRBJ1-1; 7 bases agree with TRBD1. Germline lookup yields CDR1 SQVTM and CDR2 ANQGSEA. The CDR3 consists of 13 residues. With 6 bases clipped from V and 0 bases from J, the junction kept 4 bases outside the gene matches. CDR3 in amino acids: CSVNRGLNTEAFF. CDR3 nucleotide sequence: TGCAGCGTGAACAGGGGCCTGAACACTGAAGCTTTCTTT.

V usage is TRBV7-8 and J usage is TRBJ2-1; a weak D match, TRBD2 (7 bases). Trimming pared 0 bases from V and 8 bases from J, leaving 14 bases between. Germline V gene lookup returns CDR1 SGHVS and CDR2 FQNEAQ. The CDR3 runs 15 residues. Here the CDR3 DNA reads TGTGCCAGCAGCTTAGCGGGGGGGCTTATAGATGAGCAGTTCTTC. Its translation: CASSLAGGLIDEQFF. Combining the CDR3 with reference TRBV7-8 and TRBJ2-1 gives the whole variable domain GAGVSQSPRYKVAKRGQDVALRCDPISGHVSLFWYQQALGQGPEFLTYFQNEAQLDKSGLPSDRFFAERPEGSVSTLKIQRTQQEDSAVYLCASSLAGGLIDEQFFGPGTRLTVL.

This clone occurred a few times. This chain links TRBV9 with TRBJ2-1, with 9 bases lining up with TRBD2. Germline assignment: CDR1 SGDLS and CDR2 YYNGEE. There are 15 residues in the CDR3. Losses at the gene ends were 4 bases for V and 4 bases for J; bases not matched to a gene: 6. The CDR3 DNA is TGTGCCAGCAGCTTGAGCGGGGGGCAGTACAATGAGCAGTTCTTC. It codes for CASSLSGGQYNEQFF. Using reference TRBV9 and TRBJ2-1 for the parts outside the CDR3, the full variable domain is DSGVTQTPKHLITATGQRVTLRCSPRSGDLSVYWYQQSLDQGLQFLIQYYNGEERAKGNILERFSAQQFPDLHSELNLSSLELGDSALYFCASSLSGGQYNEQFFGPGTRLTVL.

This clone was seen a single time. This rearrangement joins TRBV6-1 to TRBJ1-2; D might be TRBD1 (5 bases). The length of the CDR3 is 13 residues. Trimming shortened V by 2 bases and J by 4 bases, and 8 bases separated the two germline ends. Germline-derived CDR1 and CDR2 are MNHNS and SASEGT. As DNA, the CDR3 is TGTGCCAGCAGTGAACTCGGGGGCTATGGCTACACCTTC. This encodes CASSELGGYGYTF.